This is a list of T cell receptor beta chains from one sample in a study of low-dose radiotherapy and immunotherapy resistance in tumors. TCRdb recomputed calls from the reads with MiXCR, one row per CDR3 protein. The data show approximately 100,000 distinct CDR3 sequences, with 20% to 25% seen just once and approximately 4% held by the top ten. The starting material was PBMCs, obtained after low-dose radiotherapy plus immunotherapy. The receptors were sampled from a male donor with prostate cancer. The CDR3 runs from the conserved cysteine through the conserved F or W. D genes are given only for firm matches. Rows give clone size only sometimes, using once, few, many, or a class for an expanded clone.

v_call	d_call	clone_size	j_call	cdr3_aa	cdr3_nt
TRBV21-1	-	many	TRBJ1-1	CASSKGTGKRENTEAFF	TGTGCCAGCAGCAAAGGGACAGGGAAACGTGAGAACACTGAAGCTTTCTTT
TRBV6-2/TRBV6-3	-	-	TRBJ2-3	CASSQVSVDTQYF	TGTGCCAGCAGCCAAGTCTCGGTGGATACGCAGTATTTT
TRBV4-1	-	many	TRBJ1-5	CASSQESAPNQPQHF	TGCGCCAGCAGCCAAGAATCGGCTCCCAATCAGCCCCAGCATTTT
TRBV5-5	TRBD2	few	TRBJ2-5	CASSFLLVRRSGARETQYF	TGTGCCAGCAGCTTTCTACTAGTCCGAAGAAGCGGGGCCCGGGAGACCCAGTACTTC
TRBV12-3/TRBV12-4	-	many	TRBJ1-1	CASSTSQGEAFF	TGTGCCAGCAGTACAAGTCAGGGAGAAGCTTTCTTT
TRBV12-3/TRBV12-4	TRBD1	-	TRBJ1-1	CASSHRGMNTEAFF	TGTGCCAGCAGTCACAGGGGGATGAACACTGAAGCTTTCTTT
TRBV30	TRBD2	many	TRBJ2-3	CAWREAGSTDTQYF	TGTGCCTGGAGGGAAGCGGGGAGCACAGATACGCAGTATTTT
TRBV29-1	-	many	TRBJ1-2	CSALTSYGYTF	TGCAGCGCATTGACTTCCTATGGCTACACCTTC
TRBV11-2	-	many	TRBJ1-6	CASSLASGGNSPLHF	TGTGCCAGCAGCTTAGCCAGTGGGGGTAATTCACCCCTCCACTTT
TRBV12-5	-	many	TRBJ2-1	CASGFGGAGANEQFF	TGTGCTAGTGGTTTCGGGGGCGCGGGTGCAAATGAGCAGTTCTTC
TRBV30	-	many	TRBJ2-7	CAWSNRLEQYF	TGTGCCTGGAGTAACAGGCTCGAGCAGTACTTC
TRBV28	-	-	TRBJ1-5	CASSTGRPQPQHF	TGTGCCAGCAGCACAGGGCGACCTCAGCCCCAGCATTTT
TRBV3-1	-	many	TRBJ2-1	CASSQDLAGGGGQFF	TGTGCCAGCAGCCAAGATCTTGCGGGGGGAGGGGGCCAGTTCTTC
TRBV19	-	many	TRBJ2-7	CASSIRRSPVGSYEQYF	TGTGCCAGTAGTATCCGCAGATCCCCCGTGGGGAGTTACGAGCAGTACTTC
TRBV5-6	-	many	TRBJ1-2	CASSLAGNYGYTF	TGTGCCAGCAGCTTGGCCGGTAACTATGGCTACACCTTC
TRBV7-3	-	many	TRBJ2-3	CASSLTGVIADTQYF	TGTGCCAGCAGCTTAACGGGGGTAATCGCAGATACGCAGTATTTT
TRBV7-9	TRBD1	many	TRBJ2-2	CASRTGANTGELFF	TGTGCCAGCAGGACAGGGGCGAACACCGGGGAGCTGTTTTTT
TRBV2	-	many	TRBJ1-4	CATGSEKLFF	TGTGCCACTGGGAGCGAAAAACTGTTTTTT
TRBV19	TRBD1	many	TRBJ1-1	CARRKGQGYPSTEAFF	TGTGCCAGAAGGAAGGGACAGGGGTACCCAAGTACTGAAGCTTTCTTT
TRBV28	-	many	TRBJ2-3	CASSLGSSDTQYF	TGTGCCAGCAGTTTGGGGAGCTCAGATACGCAGTATTTT
TRBV7-2	-	many	TRBJ2-6	CASSLVFLGLHSGANVLTF	TGTGCCAGCAGCTTAGTATTTTTGGGACTTCACTCTGGGGCCAACGTCCTGACTTTC
TRBV5-1	TRBD2	many	TRBJ2-3	CASSLGLAGGQDTQYF	TGCGCCAGCAGCTTGGGGCTAGCGGGGGGGCAAGATACGCAGTATTTT
TRBV5-4	TRBD2	-	TRBJ2-7	CASSPTAGESYEQYF	TGTGCCAGCAGCCCGACAGCGGGAGAGAGTTACGAGCAGTACTTC
TRBV10-2	-	many	TRBJ1-2	CASSDIQGDYGYTF	TGCGCCAGCAGTGATATACAGGGCGACTATGGCTACACCTTC
TRBV10-3	-	many	TRBJ2-5	CAISEQETQYF	TGTGCCATCAGTGAGCAAGAGACCCAGTACTTC
TRBV30	-	many	TRBJ2-3	CAWSVQRGLEQYF	TGTGCCTGGAGTGTACAGCGTGGGCTGGAACAGTATTTT
TRBV20-1	-	many	TRBJ2-7	CSARVSGTEFGEQYF	TGCAGTGCTAGAGTATCCGGGACGGAGTTTGGGGAGCAGTACTTC
TRBV2	-	many	TRBJ2-7	CASTDRLYPEQYF	TGTGCCAGCACCGACAGGTTGTATCCCGAGCAGTACTTC
TRBV12-3/TRBV12-4	-	many	TRBJ2-5	CASSLLSARETQYF	TGTGCCAGCAGTTTACTTTCAGCGAGGGAGACCCAGTACTTC
TRBV5-1	TRBD2	many	TRBJ2-7	CASRTSLAGAYEQYF	TGCGCCAGCAGAACAAGCCTAGCGGGGGCCTACGAGCAGTACTTC
TRBV7-2	-	few	TRBJ2-7	CASSREPGYEQYF	TGTGCCAGCAGTCGGGAACCCGGTTACGAGCAGTACTTC
TRBV7-9	-	many	TRBJ2-1	CASSLGTESYNEQFF	TGTGCCAGCAGCTTAGGGACGGAATCCTACAATGAGCAGTTCTTC
TRBV29-1	-	many	TRBJ1-1	CSVETDLNTEAFF	TGCAGCGTAGAGACAGACTTGAACACTGAAGCTTTCTTT
TRBV29-1	-	many	TRBJ2-3	CSVEFGGDTQYF	TGCAGCGTTGAGTTTGGGGGGGATACGCAGTATTTT
TRBV2	-	few	TRBJ1-1	CASSVLSPVNTEAFF	TGTGCCAGCAGTGTTTTGTCCCCAGTGAACACTGAAGCTTTCTTT
TRBV5-4	-	many	TRBJ1-4	CASSLWNGNAGLFF	TGTGCCAGCAGCTTGTGGAACGGGAATGCTGGACTGTTTTTT
TRBV29-1	TRBD1	many	TRBJ1-3	CSVAQGAGGNTIYF	TGCAGCGTCGCGCAGGGGGCTGGTGGAAACACCATATATTTT
TRBV13	-	-	TRBJ2-1	CASSRALADFSNEQFF	TGTGCCAGCAGCCGGGCATTAGCGGACTTTTCCAATGAGCAGTTCTTC
TRBV27	TRBD1	many	TRBJ2-3	CASKIGTGTDTQYF	TGTGCCAGCAAGATCGGGACAGGCACAGATACGCAGTATTTT